The TCR beta chain described here comes from a study of T cells expressing NK-cell markers. Study at large: In the group of eight sequenced donors, seven were HCMV-seropositive and one was seronegative.

What made the TCR beta cDNA was 5'RACE template switching with UMIs. TCRdb re-called the 5' RACE reads; one entry per CDR3 protein, DNA not given. The sample's table shows 150,000 to 180,000 distinct CDR3 sequences. The CDR3 consists of 13 residues. Per germline, CDR1 KGHDR and CDR2 SFDVKD. On this clonotype itself: Its antigen is not identified.

Points from the study as a whole: The CD3+CD56-NKG2C+ fraction of a few donors was likewise dominated by these clonotypes.

What was sequenced was blood T cells: a sorted CD56 or NKG2C T cell subset, CD4+ or CD8+ T cells, or bulk PBMC T cells (not recorded which). The receptor's source is a woman in her fifties or sixties in good health. The J gene is TRBJ2-1, the V gene TRBV24-1; TCRdb returns TRBD1, unconfirmable since there is no DNA. CDR3 in amino acids: CATRGQGDNEQFF.